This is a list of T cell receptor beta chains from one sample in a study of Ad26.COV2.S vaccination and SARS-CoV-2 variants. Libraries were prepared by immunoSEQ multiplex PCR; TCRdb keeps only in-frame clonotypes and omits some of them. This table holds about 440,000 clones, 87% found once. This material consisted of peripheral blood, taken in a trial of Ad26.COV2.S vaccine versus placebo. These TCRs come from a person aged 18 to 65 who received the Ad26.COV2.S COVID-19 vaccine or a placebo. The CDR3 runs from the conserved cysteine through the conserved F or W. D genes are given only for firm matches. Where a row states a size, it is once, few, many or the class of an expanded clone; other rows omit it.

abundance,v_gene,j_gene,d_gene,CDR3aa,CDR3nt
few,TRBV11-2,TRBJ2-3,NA,CASSKWDFRGTDTQYF,NA
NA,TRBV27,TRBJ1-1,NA,CASSLRDPPREAFF,TGTGCCAGCAGTCTCCGGGACCCCCCTCGGGAAGCTTTCTTT
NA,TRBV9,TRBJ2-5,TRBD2,CASSVLAGSQETQYF,TGTGCCAGCAGCGTTCTAGCGGGATCCCAAGAGACCCAGTACTTC
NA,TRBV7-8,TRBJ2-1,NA,CASSFSSTVEQFF,TGTGCCAGCAGCTTTTCCTCGACGGTTGAGCAGTTCTTC
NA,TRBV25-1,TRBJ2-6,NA,CASSEPGRLSGANVLTF,TGTGCCAGCAGTGAACCGGGACGGCTCTCTGGGGCCAACGTCCTGACTTTC
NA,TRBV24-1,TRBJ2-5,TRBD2,CATSGGGLPRGETQYF,TGTGCCACCAGTGGGGGGGGACTGCCGAGGGGAGAGACCCAGTACTTC
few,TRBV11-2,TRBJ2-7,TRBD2,CASSPREWAYEQYF,TGTGCCAGCAGCCCGCGGGAGTGGGCCTACGAGCAGTACTTC
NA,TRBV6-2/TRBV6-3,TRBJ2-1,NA,CASSQRADEQFF,TGTGCCAGCAGTCAGAGAGCTGATGAGCAGTTCTTC
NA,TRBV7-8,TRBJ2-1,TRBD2,CASSYRVIGGGYNEQFF,TGTGCCAGCAGCTACCGCGTCATCGGGGGGGGGTACAATGAGCAGTTCTTC
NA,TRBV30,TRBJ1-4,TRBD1,CAWSGETGTGTEKLFF,TGTGCCTGGAGTGGGGAGACCGGGACAGGAACTGAAAAACTGTTTTTT
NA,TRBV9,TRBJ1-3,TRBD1,CASSMTGRLAGNTIYF,TGTGCCAGCAGCATGACAGGGAGGTTGGCAGGAAACACCATATATTTT
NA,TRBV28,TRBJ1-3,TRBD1,CASRGGTGEWNTIYF,TGTGCCAGCAGGGGAGGGACAGGGGAATGGAACACCATATATTTT
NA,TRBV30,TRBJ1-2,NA,CAWSRKRNDYGYTF,TGTGCCTGGAGTCGAAAAAGGAACGACTATGGCTACACCTTC
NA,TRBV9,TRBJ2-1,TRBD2,CASSVSPAGGSDEQFF,TGTGCCAGCAGCGTATCCCCAGCGGGAGGTTCTGATGAGCAGTTCTTC
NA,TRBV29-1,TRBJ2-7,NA,CSVEAGARDEQYF,TGCAGCGTTGAGGCAGGGGCGCGCGACGAGCAGTACTTC
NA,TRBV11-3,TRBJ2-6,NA,CASSLSSSGANVLTF,TGTGCCAGCAGCCTAAGTTCGTCGGGGGCCAACGTCCTGACTTTC
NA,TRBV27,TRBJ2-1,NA,CASSLLGPRPYNEQFF,TGTGCCAGCAGTTTACTGGGTCCTCGGCCCTACAATGAGCAGTTCTTC
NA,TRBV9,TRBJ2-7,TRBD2,CASSVVASAGAEQYF,TGTGCCAGCAGCGTAGTGGCCTCCGCGGGAGCCGAGCAGTACTTC
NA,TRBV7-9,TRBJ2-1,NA,CASSLGQANEQFF,TGTGCCAGCAGCTTAGGACAGGCCAATGAGCAGTTCTTC
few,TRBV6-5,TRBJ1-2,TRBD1,CASSYTPRDRERGYTF,TGTGCCAGCAGTTACACCCCACGGGACAGGGAACGCGGCTACACCTTC
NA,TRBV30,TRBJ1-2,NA,CAWSVGGVGGYTF,TGTGCCTGGAGTGTAGGGGGTGTGGGTGGCTACACCTTC
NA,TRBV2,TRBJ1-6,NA,CASLSSPVPDTQSYNSPLHF,TGTGCCAGCTTATCCAGCCCCGTCCCGGACACCCAGTCCTATAATTCACCCCTCCACTTT
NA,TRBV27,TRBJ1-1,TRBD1,CASSSVQGALNTEAFF,TGTGCCAGCAGTTCGGTACAGGGGGCCCTGAACACTGAAGCTTTCTTT
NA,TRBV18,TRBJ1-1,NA,CASSPDPRGHTEAFF,TGTGCCAGCTCACCAGACCCCAGGGGACACACTGAAGCTTTCTTT
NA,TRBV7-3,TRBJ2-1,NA,CASSPVVARSDEQFF,TGTGCCAGCAGCCCAGTGGTAGCGAGATCCGATGAGCAGTTCTTC
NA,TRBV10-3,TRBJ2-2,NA,CAISERGTNTGELFF,TGTGCCATCAGTGAGCGGGGGACGAACACCGGGGAGCTGTTTTTT
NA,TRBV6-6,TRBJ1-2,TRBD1,CASRMGQFYTF,TGTGCCAGCAGGATGGGACAGTTCTACACCTTC
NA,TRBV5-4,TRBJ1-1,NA,CASSLDGRAHTEAFF,TGTGCCAGCAGCTTGGATGGCAGGGCCCACACTGAAGCTTTCTTT
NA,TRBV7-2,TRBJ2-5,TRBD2,CASSLRETSEKYQETQYF,TGTGCCAGCAGCCTTCGGGAGACTAGCGAAAAGTACCAAGAGACCCAGTACTTC
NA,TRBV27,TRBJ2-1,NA,CASSLFQGEVQFF,TGTGCCAGCAGTTTATTTCAGGGGGAGGTCCAGTTCTTC
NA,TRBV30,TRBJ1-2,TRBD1,CAWSADRGDYGYTF,TGTGCCTGGAGTGCGGACAGGGGCGACTATGGCTACACCTTC
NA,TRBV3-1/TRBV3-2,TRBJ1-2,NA,CASSQGLGYTF,TGTGCCAGCAGTCAAGGTCTTGGCTACACCTTC
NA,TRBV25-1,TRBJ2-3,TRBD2,CATVGLAGVQGNTDTQYF,TGTGCCACCGTCGGACTAGCGGGGGTTCAGGGGAACACAGATACGCAGTATTTT
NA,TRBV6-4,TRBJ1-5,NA,CASSSGGDQPQHF,TGTGCCAGCAGTAGTGGCGGGGACCAGCCCCAGCATTTT
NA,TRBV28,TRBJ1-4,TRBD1,CASSETGVRGSSDEKLFF,TGTGCCAGCAGCGAAACAGGGGTCAGGGGTTCGTCGGATGAAAAACTGTTTTTT
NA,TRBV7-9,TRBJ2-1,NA,CASSLTRVEQFF,TGTGCCAGCAGCTTAACCCGGGTCGAGCAGTTCTTC
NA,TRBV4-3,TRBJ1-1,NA,CASSQGGGNTEAFF,TGCGCCAGCAGCCAAGGAGGGGGTAACACTGAAGCTTTCTTT
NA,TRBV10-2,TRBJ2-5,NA,CASRTQGTQETQYF,TGCGCCAGCAGGACCCAGGGGACCCAAGAGACCCAGTACTTC
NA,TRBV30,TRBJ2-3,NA,CAWSGRRGSTDTQYF,TGTGCCTGGAGTGGAAGGCGGGGTAGCACAGATACGCAGTATTTT
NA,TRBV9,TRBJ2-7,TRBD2,CASSVGAGGWEQYF,TGTGCCAGCAGCGTCGGAGCGGGAGGGTGGGAGCAGTACTTC
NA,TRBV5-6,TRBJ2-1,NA,CASSGGGLNAPYNEQFF,TGTGCCAGCAGCGGTGGGGGGCTTAACGCTCCTTACAATGAGCAGTTCTTC
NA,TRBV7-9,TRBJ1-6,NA,CASSPGPGARSPLHF,TGTGCCAGCAGCCCAGGGCCCGGGGCCAGATCACCCCTCCACTTT
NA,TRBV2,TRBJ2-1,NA,CASNRVRSDEQFF,TGTGCCAGCAATAGGGTCAGGTCGGATGAGCAGTTCTTC
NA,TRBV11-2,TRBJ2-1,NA,CASSITDNEQFF,TGTGCCAGCAGCATTACCGACAATGAGCAGTTCTTC
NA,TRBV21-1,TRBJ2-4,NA,CASSPQRVTPLAKNIQYF,TGTGCCAGCAGCCCGCAAAGGGTCACGCCTTTAGCCAAAAACATTCAGTACTTC
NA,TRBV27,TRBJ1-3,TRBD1,CASSQQQGRGNTIYF,TGTGCCAGCAGTCAACAACAGGGGAGAGGAAACACCATATATTTT
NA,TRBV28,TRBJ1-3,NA,CAIRPGGAGNTIYF,TGTGCCATCCGGCCAGGCGGGGCTGGAAACACCATATATTTT
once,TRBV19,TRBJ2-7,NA,CASKGRQAPYEQYF,TGTGCCAGTAAGGGCAGGCAGGCCCCCTACGAGCAGTACTTC
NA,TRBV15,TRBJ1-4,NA,CATSRELTGEKLFF,TGTGCCACCAGCAGAGAGTTAACCGGTGAAAAACTGTTTTTT
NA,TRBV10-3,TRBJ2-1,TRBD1,CAISGTGGPLNEQFF,TGTGCCATCAGTGGGACAGGGGGGCCCCTCAATGAGCAGTTCTTC
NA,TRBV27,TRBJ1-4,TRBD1,CASSLQGVGEKLFF,TGTGCCAGCAGTTTACAGGGGGTAGGTGAAAAACTGTTTTTT
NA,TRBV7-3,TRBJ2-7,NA,CASSLTPVSYEQYF,TGTGCCAGCAGCTTAACTCCCGTTTCCTACGAGCAGTACTTC
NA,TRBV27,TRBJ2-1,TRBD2,CASRKLARSYNEQFF,TGTGCCAGCAGAAAACTAGCGAGATCCTACAATGAGCAGTTCTTC
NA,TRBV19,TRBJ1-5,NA,CASSIGSGVQPQHF,TGTGCCAGTAGTATAGGGTCAGGGGTCCAGCCCCAGCATTTT
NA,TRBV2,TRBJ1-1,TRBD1,CASSGTGVFLEAFF,TGTGCCAGCAGTGGGACAGGGGTTTTCCTTGAAGCTTTCTTT
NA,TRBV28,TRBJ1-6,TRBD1,CASSAGQGYSPLHF,TGTGCCAGCAGTGCGGGACAGGGCTATTCACCCCTCCACTTT
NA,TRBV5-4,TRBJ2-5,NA,CASSPISSLGEETQYF,TGTGCCAGCAGCCCCATCTCGTCCCTAGGGGAAGAGACCCAGTACTTC
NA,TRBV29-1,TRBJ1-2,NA,CSARMNYGYTF,TGCAGCGCTAGGATGAACTATGGCTACACCTTC